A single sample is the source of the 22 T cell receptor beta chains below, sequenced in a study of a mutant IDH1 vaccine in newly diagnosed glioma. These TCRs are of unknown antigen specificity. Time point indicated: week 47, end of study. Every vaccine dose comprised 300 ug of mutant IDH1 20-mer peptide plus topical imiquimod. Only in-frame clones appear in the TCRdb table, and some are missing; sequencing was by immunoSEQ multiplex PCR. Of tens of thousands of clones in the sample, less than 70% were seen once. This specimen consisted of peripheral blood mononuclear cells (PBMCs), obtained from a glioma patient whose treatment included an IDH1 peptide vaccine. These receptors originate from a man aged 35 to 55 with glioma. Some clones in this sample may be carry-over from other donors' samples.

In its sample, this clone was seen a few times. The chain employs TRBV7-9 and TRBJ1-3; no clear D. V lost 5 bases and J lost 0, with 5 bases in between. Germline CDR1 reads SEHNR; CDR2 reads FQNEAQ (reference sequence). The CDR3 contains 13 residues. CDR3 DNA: TGTGCCAGCAGCGTAAACTCTGGAAACACCATATATTTT. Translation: CASSVNSGNTIYF.

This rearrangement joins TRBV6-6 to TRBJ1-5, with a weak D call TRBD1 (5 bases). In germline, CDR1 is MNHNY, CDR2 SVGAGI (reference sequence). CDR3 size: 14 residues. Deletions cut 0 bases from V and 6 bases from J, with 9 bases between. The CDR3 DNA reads TGTGCCAGCAGTTACTCTGGGACGGGTCAGCCCCAGCATTTT. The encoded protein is CASSYSGTGQPQHF.

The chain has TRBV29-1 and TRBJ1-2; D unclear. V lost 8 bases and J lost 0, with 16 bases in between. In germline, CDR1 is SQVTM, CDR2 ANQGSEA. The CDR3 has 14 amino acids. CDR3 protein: CSPPGSLSNYGYTF. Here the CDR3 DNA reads TGCAGCCCTCCGGGCAGCCTCTCTAACTATGGCTACACCTTC.

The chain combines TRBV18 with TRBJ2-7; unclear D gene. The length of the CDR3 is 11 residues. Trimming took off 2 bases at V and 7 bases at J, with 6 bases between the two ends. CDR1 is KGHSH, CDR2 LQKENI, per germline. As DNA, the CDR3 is TGTGCCAGCTCACCAGGATATGAGCAGTACTTC. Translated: CASSPGYEQYF.

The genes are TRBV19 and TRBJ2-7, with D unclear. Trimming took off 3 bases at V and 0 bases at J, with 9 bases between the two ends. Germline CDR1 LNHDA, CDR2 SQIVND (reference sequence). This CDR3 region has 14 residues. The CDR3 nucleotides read TGTGCCAGTAGTATTGGGTCACCCTCCTACGAGCAGTACTTC. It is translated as CASSIGSPSYEQYF.

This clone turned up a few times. The CDR3 spells CAITRERDTEAFF. The CDR3 DNA follows: TGTGCCATCACCAGGGAGAGGGACACTGAAGCTTTCTTT. The chain couples TRBV10-3 to TRBJ1-1; D may be TRBD1 (5 bases). The V and J ends lost 7 bases and 3 bases respectively, with 12 bases between them. The CDR3 is 13 amino acids. Per the germline V gene, CDR1 is ENHRY and CDR2 is SYGVKD.

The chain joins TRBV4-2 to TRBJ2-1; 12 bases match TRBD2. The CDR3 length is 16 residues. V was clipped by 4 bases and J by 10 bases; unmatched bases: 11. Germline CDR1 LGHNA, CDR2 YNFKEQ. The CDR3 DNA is TGTGCCAGCAGCCTAGGTGGGCTAGCGGGGGGGCCGGAGCAGTTCTTC. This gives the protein CASSLGGLAGGPEQFF.

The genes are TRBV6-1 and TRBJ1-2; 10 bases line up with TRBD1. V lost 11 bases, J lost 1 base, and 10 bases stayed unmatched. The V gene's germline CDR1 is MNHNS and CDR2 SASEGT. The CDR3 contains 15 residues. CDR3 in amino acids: CAVQTRDRGNYGYTF. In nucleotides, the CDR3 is TGTGCCGTACAAACCCGGGACAGGGGTAACTATGGCTACACCTTC.

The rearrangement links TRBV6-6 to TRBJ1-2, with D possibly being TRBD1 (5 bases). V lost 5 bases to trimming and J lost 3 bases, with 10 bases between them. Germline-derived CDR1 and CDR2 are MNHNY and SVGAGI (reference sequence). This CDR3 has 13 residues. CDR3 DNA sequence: TGTGCCAGCAGTCCAACAGGTGACTATGGCTACACCTTC. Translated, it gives CASSPTGDYGYTF.

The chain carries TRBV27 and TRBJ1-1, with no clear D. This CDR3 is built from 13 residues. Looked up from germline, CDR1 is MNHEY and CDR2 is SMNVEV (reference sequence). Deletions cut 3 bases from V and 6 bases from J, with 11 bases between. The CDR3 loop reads CASSFWGGAEAFF. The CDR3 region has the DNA TGTGCCAGCAGTTTCTGGGGTGGAGCTGAAGCTTTCTTT.

CDR3 nucleotides: TGCGCCAGCAGTCAAGGTTCTCCGAGCTCCTACGAGCAGTACTTC. It translates to CASSQGSPSSYEQYF. The V gene is TRBV23-1, the J gene TRBJ2-7; D is unclear. TRBV23-1 is designated an ORF whose function remains uncertain. V dropped 2 bases and J dropped 0 bases, with 11 bases sitting between them. This CDR3 contains 15 residues.

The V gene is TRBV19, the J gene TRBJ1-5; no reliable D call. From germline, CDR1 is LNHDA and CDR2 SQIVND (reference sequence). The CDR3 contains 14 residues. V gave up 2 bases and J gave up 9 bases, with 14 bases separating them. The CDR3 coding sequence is TGTGCCAGTAGTATACCCGACACGTACGGGCCCCAGCATTTT. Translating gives CASSIPDTYGPQHF.

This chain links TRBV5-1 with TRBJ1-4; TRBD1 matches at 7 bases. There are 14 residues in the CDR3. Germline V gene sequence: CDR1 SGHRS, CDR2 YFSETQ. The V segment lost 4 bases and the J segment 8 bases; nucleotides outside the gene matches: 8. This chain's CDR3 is CASSTQGLREKLFF. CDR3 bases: TGCGCCAGCAGCACACAGGGGTTGAGGGAAAAACTGTTTTTT.

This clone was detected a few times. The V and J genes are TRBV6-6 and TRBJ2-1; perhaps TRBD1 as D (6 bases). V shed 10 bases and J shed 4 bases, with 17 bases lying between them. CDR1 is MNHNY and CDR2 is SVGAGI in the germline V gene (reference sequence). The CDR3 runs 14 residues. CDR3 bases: TGTGCCACCTGGAACAGGGCGTCGTACAATGAGCAGTTCTTC. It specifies CATWNRASYNEQFF.

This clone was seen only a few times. The CDR3: CASRLTGNTGELFF. The DNA of the CDR3 is TGTGCCAGCAGACTCACAGGGAACACCGGGGAGCTGTTTTTT. The chain links TRBV25-1 to TRBJ2-2, with D maybe TRBD1 (5 bases). V was shortened by 6 bases and J by 1 base, with 9 bases between the two germline ends. The germline gives CDR1 MGHDK, CDR2 SYGVNS. The CDR3 runs to 14 residues.

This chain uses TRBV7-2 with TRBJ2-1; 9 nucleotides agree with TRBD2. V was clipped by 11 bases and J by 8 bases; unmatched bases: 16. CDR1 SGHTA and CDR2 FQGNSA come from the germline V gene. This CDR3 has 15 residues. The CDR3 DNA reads TGTGCCGTCAGCTATGGCGGGGGGGCCGTCTATGAGCAGTTCTTC. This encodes CAVSYGGGAVYEQFF.

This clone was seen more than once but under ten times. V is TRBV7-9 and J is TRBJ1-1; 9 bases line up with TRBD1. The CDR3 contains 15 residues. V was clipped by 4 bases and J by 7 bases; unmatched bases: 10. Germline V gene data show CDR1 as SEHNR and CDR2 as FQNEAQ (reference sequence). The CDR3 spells CASSSRTGEDGEAFF. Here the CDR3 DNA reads TGTGCCAGCAGCTCGCGGACAGGGGAAGATGGTGAAGCTTTCTTT.

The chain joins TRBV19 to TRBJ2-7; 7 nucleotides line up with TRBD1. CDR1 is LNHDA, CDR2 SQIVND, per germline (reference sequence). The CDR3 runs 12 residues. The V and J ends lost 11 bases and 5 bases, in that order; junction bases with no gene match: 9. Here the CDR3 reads CAGQGQRDEQYF. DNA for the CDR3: TGTGCCGGCCAGGGACAGAGAGACGAGCAGTACTTC.

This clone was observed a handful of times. The CDR3 is CASSLQGVTGELFF. The CDR3 nucleotides read TGCGCCAGCAGCTTACAGGGAGTCACCGGGGAGCTGTTTTTT. V and J are TRBV5-1 and TRBJ2-2, with TRBD1 as a possible D gene (6 bases). V was shortened by 2 bases and J by 4 bases, with 9 bases between the two germline ends. This CDR3 comprises 14 residues. Germline V CDR1 and CDR2: SGHRS, YFSETQ.

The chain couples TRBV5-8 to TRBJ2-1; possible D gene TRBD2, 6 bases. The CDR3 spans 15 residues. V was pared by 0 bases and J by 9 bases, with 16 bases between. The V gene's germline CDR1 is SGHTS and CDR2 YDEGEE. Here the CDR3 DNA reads TGTGCCAGCAGCTTGGAGGCGGGGCGCGGATTTGAGCAGTTCTTC. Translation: CASSLEAGRGFEQFF.

CDR3 bases: TGTGCCAGCAGTTGGGGTCCCCGAGGCGGGGAGACCCAGTACTTC. It is translated as CASSWGPRGGETQYF. The rearrangement uses TRBV2 and TRBJ2-5; maybe TRBD2 (5 bases). There are 15 residues in the CDR3. Germline V gene sequence: CDR1 SNHLY, CDR2 FYNNEI. V was clipped by 5 bases and J by 5 bases, with 18 bases between them.

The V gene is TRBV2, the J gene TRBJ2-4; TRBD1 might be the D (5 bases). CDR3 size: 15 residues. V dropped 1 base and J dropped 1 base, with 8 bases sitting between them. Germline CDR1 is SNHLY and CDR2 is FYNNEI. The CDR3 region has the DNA TGTGCCAGCAGTGAAGAGGGGATGGCCAAAAACATTCAGTACTTC. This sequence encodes CASSEEGMAKNIQYF.